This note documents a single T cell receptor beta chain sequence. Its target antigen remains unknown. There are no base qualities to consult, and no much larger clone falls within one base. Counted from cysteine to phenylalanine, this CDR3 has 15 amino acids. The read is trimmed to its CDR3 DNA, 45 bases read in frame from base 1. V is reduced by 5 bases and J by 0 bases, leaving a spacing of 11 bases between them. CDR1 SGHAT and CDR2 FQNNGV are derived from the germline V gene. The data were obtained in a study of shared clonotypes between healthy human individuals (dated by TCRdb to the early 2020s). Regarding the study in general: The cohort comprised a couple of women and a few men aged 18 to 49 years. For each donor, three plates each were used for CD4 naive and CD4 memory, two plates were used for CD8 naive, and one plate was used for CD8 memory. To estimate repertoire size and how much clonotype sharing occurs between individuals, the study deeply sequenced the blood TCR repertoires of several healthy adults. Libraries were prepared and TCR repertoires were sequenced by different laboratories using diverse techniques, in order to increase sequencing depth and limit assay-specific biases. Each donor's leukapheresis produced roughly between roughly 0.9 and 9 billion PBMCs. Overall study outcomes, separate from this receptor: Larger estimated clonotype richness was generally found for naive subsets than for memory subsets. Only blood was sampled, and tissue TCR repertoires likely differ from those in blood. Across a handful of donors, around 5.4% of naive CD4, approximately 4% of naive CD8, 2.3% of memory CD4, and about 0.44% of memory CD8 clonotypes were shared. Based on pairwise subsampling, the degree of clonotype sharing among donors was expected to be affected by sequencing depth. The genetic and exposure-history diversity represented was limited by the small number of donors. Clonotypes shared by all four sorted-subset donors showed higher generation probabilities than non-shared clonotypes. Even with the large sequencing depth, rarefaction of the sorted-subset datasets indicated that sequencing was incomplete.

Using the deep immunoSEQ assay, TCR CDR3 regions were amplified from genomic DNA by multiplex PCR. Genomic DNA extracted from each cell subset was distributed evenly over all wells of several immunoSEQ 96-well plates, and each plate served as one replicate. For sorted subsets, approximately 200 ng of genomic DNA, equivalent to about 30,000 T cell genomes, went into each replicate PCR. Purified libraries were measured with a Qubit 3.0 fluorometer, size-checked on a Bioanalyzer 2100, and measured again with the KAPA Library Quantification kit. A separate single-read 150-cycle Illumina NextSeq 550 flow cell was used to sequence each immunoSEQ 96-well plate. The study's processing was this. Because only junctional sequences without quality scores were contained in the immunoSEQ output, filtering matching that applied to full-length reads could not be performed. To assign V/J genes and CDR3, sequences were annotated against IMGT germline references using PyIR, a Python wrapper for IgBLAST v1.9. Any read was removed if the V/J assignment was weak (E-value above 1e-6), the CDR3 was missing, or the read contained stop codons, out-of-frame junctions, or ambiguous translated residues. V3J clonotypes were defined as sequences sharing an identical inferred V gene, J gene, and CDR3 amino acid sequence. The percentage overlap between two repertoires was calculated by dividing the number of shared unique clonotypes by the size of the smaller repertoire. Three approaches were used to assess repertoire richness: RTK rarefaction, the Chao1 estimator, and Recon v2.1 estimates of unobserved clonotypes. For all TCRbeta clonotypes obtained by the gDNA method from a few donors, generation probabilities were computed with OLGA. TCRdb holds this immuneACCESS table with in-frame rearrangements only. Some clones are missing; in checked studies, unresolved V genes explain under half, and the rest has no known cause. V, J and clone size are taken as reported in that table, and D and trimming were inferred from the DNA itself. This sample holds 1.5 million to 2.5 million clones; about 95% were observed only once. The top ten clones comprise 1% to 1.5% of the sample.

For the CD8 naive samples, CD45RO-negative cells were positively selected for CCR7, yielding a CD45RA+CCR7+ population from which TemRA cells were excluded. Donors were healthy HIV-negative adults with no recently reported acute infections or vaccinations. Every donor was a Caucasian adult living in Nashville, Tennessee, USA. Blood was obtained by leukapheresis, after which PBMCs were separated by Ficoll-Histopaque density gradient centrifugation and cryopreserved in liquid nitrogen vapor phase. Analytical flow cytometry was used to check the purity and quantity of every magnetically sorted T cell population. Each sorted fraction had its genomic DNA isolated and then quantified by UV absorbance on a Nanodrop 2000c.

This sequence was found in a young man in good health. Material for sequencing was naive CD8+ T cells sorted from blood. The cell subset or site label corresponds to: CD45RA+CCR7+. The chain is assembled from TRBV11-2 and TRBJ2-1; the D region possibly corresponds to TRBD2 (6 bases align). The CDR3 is CASSQWGDSYNEQFF. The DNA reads TGTGCCAGCAGCCAATGGGGGGACTCCTACAATGAGCAGTTCTTC.